Below, 30 T cell receptor beta chains from the same sample are listed, as sequenced in a study of T cells in Graves' hyperthyroidism and ophthalmopathy. Researchers amplified the TCR beta CDR3 regions from RNA transcripts. When the TCR CDR3 underwent first-round RT-PCR, the HTBI primer set was used. TCRdb independently ran MiXCR on the multiplex PCR reads; one entry per CDR3 protein. The data contain about 270,000 distinct CDR3 sequences, about 20% of them singletons. The specimen sequenced was blood. The receptors were sampled from a man aged 25 to 40 with Graves' ophthalmopathy.

This chain connects TRBV12-3 or TRBV12-4 to TRBJ2-7, with TRBD1 as a possible D gene (6 bases). Trimming cost V 2 bases and J 3 bases, with 14 bases left between them. This CDR3 has 15 residues. DNA for the CDR3: TGTGCCAGCAGTTTAACAGGGTCGGGGAACTACGAGCAGTACTTC. Its protein product is CASSLTGSGNYEQYF.

A few counts support this clonotype. V gene TRBV5-6 combines with J gene TRBJ2-7, with D hard to call. The V gene's germline CDR1 is SGHDT and CDR2 YYEEEE. The ends were cut back, 2 bases at V and 3 bases at J, with 12 bases in the middle. This CDR3 region has 14 residues. The CDR3 sequence is CASSFRLSLYEQYF. The CDR3 region has the DNA TGTGCCAGCAGCTTCCGTCTCTCCCTCTACGAGCAGTACTTC.

The gene calls are TRBV29-1 and TRBJ2-1, with 9 bases aligning to TRBD2. From germline, CDR1 is SQVTM and CDR2 ANQGSEA. The CDR3 runs to 14 residues. J was trimmed by 9 bases and V by 1 base; bases with no gene match: 7. The CDR3: CSVEGLAGEREQFF. In nucleotides, the CDR3 is TGCAGCGTTGAAGGTTTAGCGGGAGAGCGTGAGCAGTTCTTC.

This clonotype turned up a few times. The chain couples TRBV5-5 to TRBJ1-5; 9 bases match TRBD1. The CDR3 is 15 amino acids. CDR1 is SGHKS and CDR2 is YYEKEE in the germline V gene (reference sequence). The V segment lost 2 bases and the J segment 6 bases; nucleotides outside the gene matches: 6. CDR3 loop: CASSLGTGKGQPQHF. The CDR3 nucleotides are TGTGCCAGCAGCTTAGGGACAGGGAAAGGTCAGCCCCAGCATTTT.

This clonotype has at least ten counts. The J gene is TRBJ2-5, the V gene TRBV6-2 or TRBV6-3, with TRBD2 matching over 10 bases. The germline gives CDR1 MNHEY, CDR2 SVGEGT. J gave up 10 bases and V 7 bases, and 9 bases lay outside the gene matches. This CDR3 region has 13 residues. The CDR3 nucleotides are TGTGCCAGCAATCCTAGCGGGAGACGGATCCAGTACTTC. Residues: CASNPSGRRIQYF.

This clonotype appeared a few times. This chain uses TRBV4-1 with TRBJ2-7; possible D gene TRBD2, 6 bases. Trimming left V 2 bases short and J 1 base short, with 9 bases between. The CDR3 runs 14 residues. The germline V gene encodes CDR1 MGHRA and CDR2 YSYEKL. The CDR3 DNA is TGCGCCAGCAGCCAATCGACTAGTTCCTACGAGCAGTACTTC. It translates to CASSQSTSSYEQYF.

V usage is TRBV7-6 and J usage is TRBJ2-3, with D perhaps given as TRBD1 or TRBD2 (5 bases each). Deletions cut 5 bases from V and 3 bases from J, with 12 bases between. The CDR3 has 14 amino acids. CDR1 and CDR2 (germline): SGHVS, FNYEAQ. The CDR3 DNA is TGTGCCAGCAGCCCCGGGGCGGGTACAGATACGCAGTATTTT. Its translation: CASSPGAGTDTQYF.

This clonotype was detected only a few times. The chain uses TRBV7-9 and TRBJ2-6, with 7 bases lining up with TRBD1. There are 17 residues in the CDR3. V trimming: 3 bases; J trimming: 2 bases; junction bases outside the gene matches: 7. Germline CDR1 is SEHNR and CDR2 is FQNEAQ (reference sequence). CDR3 amino acids: CASSFGQDLPGANVLTF. The DNA of the CDR3 is TGTGCCAGCAGCTTTGGACAGGATCTGCCTGGGGCCAACGTCCTGACTTTC.

CDR3 in DNA: TGTGCCAGTAGTCTAAACGACAGGGGACATACCTACGAGCAGTACTTC. Its translation: CASSLNDRGHTYEQYF. The rearrangement joins TRBV19 to TRBJ2-7; 8 nucleotides match TRBD1. V lost 5 bases, J lost 2 bases, and 11 bases stayed unmatched. Germline CDR1 is LNHDA and CDR2 is SQIVND (reference sequence). This CDR3 has 16 residues.

This clonotype has a handful of counts. The rearrangement uses TRBV5-6 and TRBJ2-7; D unresolved. The CDR3 is made up of 13 amino acids. Germline CDR1 reads SGHDT; CDR2 reads YYEEEE. Trimming removed 4 bases from V and 6 bases from J, with 14 bases in between. CDR3 sequence (DNA): TGTGCCAGCAGCCTTCGGACCGTGGGCGAGCAGTACTTC. Its protein product is CASSLRTVGEQYF.

This chain uses TRBV6-1 with TRBJ1-5; 11 bases align to TRBD1. There are 16 residues in the CDR3. Trimming at V came to 7 bases and at J to 2 bases, leaving 7 bases not matched to a gene. CDR1 and CDR2 from the germline V gene are MNHNS and SASEGT. In DNA, the CDR3 is TGTGCCAGCATGACGGGACAGGGGGTGGGCAATCAGCCCCAGCATTTT. It translates to CASMTGQGVGNQPQHF.

This clonotype was counted a few times. The genes are TRBV7-6 and TRBJ2-7, with 7 bases fitting TRBD2. Germline lookup yields CDR1 SGHVS and CDR2 FNYEAQ. Trimming removed 0 bases from V and 6 bases from J; junction bases left unmatched: 5. The length of the CDR3 is 14 residues. The CDR3 spells CASSLAGGVREQYF. The CDR3 nucleotides read TGTGCCAGCAGCTTAGCGGGAGGGGTGCGCGAGCAGTACTTC. Full variable domain (missing parts from reference TRBV7-6 and TRBJ2-7): GAGVSQSPRYKVTKRGQDVALRCDPISGHVSLYWYRQALGQGPEFLTYFNYEAQQDKSGLPNDRFSAERPEGSISTLTIQRTEQRDSAMYRCASSLAGGVREQYFGPGTRLTVT.

This clonotype was recorded a few times. This chain joins TRBV6-5 and TRBJ2-3, with D tentatively TRBD1 (6 bases). Germline CDR1 reads MNHEY; CDR2 reads SVGAGI. The V end was cut by 2 bases, the J end by 2 bases, with 11 bases between. The CDR3 sequence is 15 residues long. The CDR3: CASSYKAGATDTQYF. DNA of the CDR3: TGTGCCAGCAGTTACAAGGCAGGGGCCACAGATACGCAGTATTTT.

The chain has TRBV30 and TRBJ2-7, with D tentatively TRBD2 (6 bases). Gene TRBJ2-1 matches the end of the DNA better, so the J call may be wrong. This CDR3 is 13 amino acids long. CDR1 and CDR2 from the germline V gene are GTSNPN and SVGIG (reference sequence). Here the CDR3 reads CAWSSGASDEQFF. The CDR3 DNA is TGTGCCTGGAGTTCCGGGGCTAGCGACGAGCAGTTCTTC.

The CDR3 sequence is CASSLALGSRSYEQYF. The CDR3 DNA reads TGTGCCAGCAGTTTAGCGCTCGGGAGCCGGTCCTACGAGCAGTACTTC. V and J are TRBV12-3 or TRBV12-4 and TRBJ2-7, with D maybe TRBD2 (6 bases). This CDR3 is 16 amino acids long. Trimming cost V 0 bases and J 1 base, with 13 bases left between them.

In this sample, this clonotype turned up many times. The chain uses TRBV3-1 and TRBJ1-1; the D is unclear. V was cut by 1 base and J by 5 bases, with 8 bases left in between. Germline CDR1 and CDR2: LGHDT and YNNKEL (reference sequence). This CDR3 has 13 amino acids. CDR3 DNA sequence: TGTGCCAGCAGCCAAGTAACCGGGACTGAAGCTTTCTTT. It specifies CASSQVTGTEAFF. Together with reference TRBV3-1 and TRBJ1-1, the CDR3 gives the full variable domain: DTAVSQTPKYLVTQMGNDKSIKCEQNLGHDTMYWYKQDSKKFLKIMFSYNNKELIINETVPNRFSPKSPDKAHLNLHINSLELGDSAVYFCASSQVTGTEAFFGQGTRLTVV.

The V and J genes are TRBV10-3 and TRBJ1-1; D is uncertain. This CDR3 is built from 13 residues. Trimming pared 10 bases from V and 4 bases from J, leaving 16 bases between. CDR1 is ENHRY, CDR2 SYGVKD, per germline. DNA for the CDR3: TGTGCCACCACTAGTCCGGGAGGCACTGAAGCTTTCTTT. It yields the protein CATTSPGGTEAFF.

The sample holds many counts of this clonotype. V is TRBV3-1 and J is TRBJ1-1; D ambiguous. Trimming removed 0 bases at V and 1 base at J, with 6 bases between. Germline CDR1 reads LGHDT; CDR2 reads YNNKEL (reference sequence). The CDR3 runs to 14 residues. DNA for the CDR3: TGTGCCAGCAGCCAAGAGTTTCGGAACACTGAAGCTTTCTTT. Residues: CASSQEFRNTEAFF.

This clonotype was observed a handful of times. V gene TRBV5-1 combines with J gene TRBJ2-3, with TRBD2 as a possible D gene (6 bases). Trimming left V 4 bases short and J 4 bases short, with 28 bases between. Germline CDR1 is SGHRS and CDR2 is YFSETQ. There are 19 residues in the CDR3. As DNA, the CDR3 is TGCGCCAGCAGCCCTAACCGCGGGGCGGGACTCAAGGTGGCAGATACGCAGTATTTT. It codes for CASSPNRGAGLKVADTQYF.

This clonotype was detected a few times. J is TRBJ2-7 and V is TRBV29-1; 8 nucleotides match TRBD2. V was pared by 8 bases and J by 4 bases, with 13 bases of the junction left unmatched. CDR3 length: 14 amino acids. CDR1 is SQVTM, CDR2 ANQGSEA, per germline. CDR3 loop: CSPRVGLAGYEQYF. The CDR3 region has the DNA TGCAGCCCCCGTGTCGGGCTAGCGGGTTACGAGCAGTACTTC.

The chain is built from TRBV5-4 and TRBJ2-3, with D unresolved. This CDR3 comprises 15 residues. Trimming pared 4 bases from V and 2 bases from J, leaving 14 bases between. CDR1 is SGHNT and CDR2 is YYREEE in the germline V gene (reference sequence). The CDR3 DNA is TGTGCCAGCAGCCAGACGGAGCACACCACAGATACGCAGTATTTT. Amino acids: CASSQTEHTTDTQYF.

On this clonotype itself: The junction departs from germline at one end; a sequencing error may be responsible. The V gene is TRBV14, the J gene TRBJ2-3; 7 bases align to TRBD1. This CDR3 has 16 amino acids. Germline V lookup: CDR1 SGHDN, CDR2 FVKESK. DNA of the CDR3: TGTGCTAGCAGATTAACAGGGGATGCTAGCACAGATACGCAGTATTTT. This encodes CASRLTGDASTDTQYF.

There are a few counts of this clonotype. Germline and junction disagree at one end, which may indicate a read error. The J gene is TRBJ2-3, the V gene TRBV18; D not certain. Per the germline V gene, CDR1 is KGHSH and CDR2 is LQKENI. This CDR3 has 11 residues. The chain's CDR3 is CASSPADMQYF. DNA of the CDR3: TGTGCCAGCTCACCCGCAGATATGCAGTATTTT.

As to this clonotype: This sequence may be a read error, since a much larger clone differs from it by one base. This rearrangement joins TRBV20-1 to TRBJ1-1, with a tentative D call TRBD1 (6 bases). Germline assignment: CDR1 DFQATT and CDR2 SNEGSKA (reference sequence). V was clipped by 2 bases and J by 0 bases, with 13 bases between them. There are 15 residues in the CDR3. The DNA for the CDR3 is TGCAGTGCTAGAACAGGGAGGAATCTGAACACTGAAGCTTTCTTT. It translates to CSARTGRNLNTEAFF.

Only a few counts were recorded for this clonotype. V and J are TRBV20-1 and TRBJ2-7; 8 nucleotides match TRBD2. Germline V gives CDR1 DFQATT, CDR2 SNEGSKA (reference sequence). J lost 4 bases, V lost 3 bases, and 8 bases had no gene match. This CDR3 contains 14 residues. CDR3 DNA sequence: TGCAGTGCTAGTAGGGGGACTAGGGGGTACGAGCAGTACTTC. Translating gives CSASRGTRGYEQYF.

This clonotype has a count of ten or more. The genes are TRBV20-1 and TRBJ2-1, with 10 bases lining up with TRBD1. Germline V gives CDR1 DFQATT, CDR2 SNEGSKA (reference sequence). The CDR3 runs 13 residues. The junction had 5 bases not matched to a gene; V was cut back by 5 bases and J by 7 bases. CDR3 sequence reads: CSASGTGVNEQFF. CDR3 bases: TGCAGTGCTTCCGGGACAGGGGTGAATGAGCAGTTCTTC.

The chain combines TRBV28 with TRBJ1-5; D may be TRBD1 (6 bases). Trimming shortened V by 3 bases and J by 7 bases, and 19 bases separated the two germline ends. The CDR3 length is 16 residues. Germline V gene lookup returns CDR1 MDHEN and CDR2 SYDVKM. DNA of the CDR3: TGTGCCAGCAGTTTTAGGCGAGGGGGGCCGGGCCAGCCCCAGCATTTT. It encodes CASSFRRGGPGQPQHF.

This clonotype has at least ten counts. The rearrangement links TRBV30 to TRBJ2-1, with 9 bases fitting TRBD1. Germline assignment: CDR1 GTSNPN and CDR2 SVGIG (reference sequence). The CDR3 sequence is 15 residues long. V gave up 0 bases and J gave up 6 bases; unmatched junction bases: 6. The CDR3 reads CAWSVWDRVSNEQFF. The CDR3, as DNA: TGTGCCTGGAGTGTATGGGACAGGGTTAGCAATGAGCAGTTCTTC.

Note on this clonotype: One junction end does not reproduce the germline sequence, and a read error may be involved. The V call is TRBV11-3, the J call TRBJ2-3; 10 bases match TRBD2. CDR1 SGHNT and CDR2 YENEEA come from the germline V gene. CDR3 length: 15 residues. CDR3 region: CASSLSSGSLDTQDF. For the CDR3, the DNA is TGTGCCAGCAGCTTATCTAGCGGGAGCTTAGATACGCAGGATTTT.

This clonotype was seen only once. This could be a read error, since a much larger clone is one nucleotide away. The chain links TRBV13 to TRBJ2-1; 10 bases fit TRBD2. The germline CDR1 and CDR2 sequences are PRHDT and FYEKMQ (reference sequence). The CDR3 covers 16 residues. With 0 bases clipped from V and 5 bases from J, the junction kept 4 bases outside the gene matches. The CDR3 DNA follows: TGTGCCAGCAGCTTAGGCTGGACTAGCGGCAACAATGAGCAGTTCTTC. Its translation: CASSLGWTSGNNEQFF.